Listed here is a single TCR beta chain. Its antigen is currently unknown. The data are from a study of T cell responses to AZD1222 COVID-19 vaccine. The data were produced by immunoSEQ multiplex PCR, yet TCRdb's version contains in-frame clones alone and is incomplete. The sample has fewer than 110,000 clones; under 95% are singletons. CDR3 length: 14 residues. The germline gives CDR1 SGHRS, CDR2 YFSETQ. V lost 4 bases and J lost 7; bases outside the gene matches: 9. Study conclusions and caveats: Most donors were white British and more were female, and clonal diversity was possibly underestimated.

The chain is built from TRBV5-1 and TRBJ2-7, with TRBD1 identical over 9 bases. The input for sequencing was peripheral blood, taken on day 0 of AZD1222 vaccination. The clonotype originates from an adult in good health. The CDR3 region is CASSPTGGRWEQYF. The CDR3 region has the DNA TGCGCCAGCAGCCCGACAGGGGGAAGGTGGGAGCAGTACTTC.